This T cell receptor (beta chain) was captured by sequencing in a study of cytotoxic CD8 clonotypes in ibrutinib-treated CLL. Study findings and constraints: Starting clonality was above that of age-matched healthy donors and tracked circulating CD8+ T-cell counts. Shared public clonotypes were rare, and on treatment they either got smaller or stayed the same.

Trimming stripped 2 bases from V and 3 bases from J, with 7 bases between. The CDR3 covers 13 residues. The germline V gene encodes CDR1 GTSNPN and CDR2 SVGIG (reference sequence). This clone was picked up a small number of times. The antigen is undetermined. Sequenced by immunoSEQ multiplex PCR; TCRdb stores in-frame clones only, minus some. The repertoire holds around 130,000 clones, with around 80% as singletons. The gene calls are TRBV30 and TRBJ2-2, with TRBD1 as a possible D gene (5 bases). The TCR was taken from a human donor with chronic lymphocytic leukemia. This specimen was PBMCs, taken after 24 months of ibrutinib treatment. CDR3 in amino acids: CAWSLGDTGELFF. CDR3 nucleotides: TGTGCCTGGAGTCTAGGGGACACCGGGGAGCTGTTTTTT.